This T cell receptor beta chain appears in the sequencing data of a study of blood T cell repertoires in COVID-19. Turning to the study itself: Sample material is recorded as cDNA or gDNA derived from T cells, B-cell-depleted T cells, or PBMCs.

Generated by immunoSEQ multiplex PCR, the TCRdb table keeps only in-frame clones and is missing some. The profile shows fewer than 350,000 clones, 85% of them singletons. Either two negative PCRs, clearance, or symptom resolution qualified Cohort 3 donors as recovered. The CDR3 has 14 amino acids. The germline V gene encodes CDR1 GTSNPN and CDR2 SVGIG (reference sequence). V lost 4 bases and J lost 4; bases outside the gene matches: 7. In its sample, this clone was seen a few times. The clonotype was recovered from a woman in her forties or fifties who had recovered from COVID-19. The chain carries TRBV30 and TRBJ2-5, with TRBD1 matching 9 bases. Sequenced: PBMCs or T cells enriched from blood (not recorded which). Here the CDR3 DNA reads TGTGCCTGGACAGGACAGGGGATAGCAGAGACCCAGTACTTC. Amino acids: CAWTGQGIAETQYF.